The source of this TCR beta chain is a study of blood T cell repertoires in COVID-19. V was shortened by 6 bases and J by 0 bases, with 11 bases between the two germline ends. Germline values: CDR1 SNHLY, CDR2 FYNNEI. The CDR3 has 14 amino acids. The data were produced by immunoSEQ multiplex PCR, yet TCRdb's version contains in-frame clones alone and is incomplete. The sample includes about 230,000 clones, roughly 85% of them seen just once. A single count supports this clone. This chain joins TRBV2 and TRBJ1-1, with D uncertain. The sample consisted of peripheral blood. This TCR derives from a woman under 30 who had recovered from COVID-19. CDR3 in amino acids: CASRKELMNTEAFF. The CDR3 coding sequence is TGTGCCAGCAGGAAGGAACTAATGAACACTGAAGCTTTCTTT.